This T cell receptor beta chain was sequenced in a study of CD8 T cells in Susac syndrome. The CDR3 has 13 amino acids. Germline V gene data show CDR1 as SGHAT and CDR2 as FQNNGV. Deletions cut 2 bases from V and 9 bases from J, with 11 bases between. This clonotype was detected only once. RNA in amounts of roughly 0.5 to 1 ug was reverse transcribed with random hexamers. TCRdb re-called the immunoSEQ multiplex PCR reads through MiXCR, storing one row per CDR3 protein. Of roughly 200,000 distinct CDR3 sequences listed, approximately 96% were seen once; the top ten hold 0.093%. It was treatment-naive patients with stable or active relapsing-remitting disease who made up the multiple sclerosis controls.

The V and J genes are TRBV11-2 and TRBJ2-1; D not resolved. The sample was CD4+ T cells from PBMCs. This clonotype originated in a human donor with multiple sclerosis. CDR3 sequence reads: CASSLKVGVEQFF. CDR3 nucleotides: TGTGCCAGCAGCTTAAAGGTTGGCGTTGAGCAGTTCTTC.